One sample yielded the 14 T cell receptor beta chains listed below, sequenced in a study of cytomegalovirus exposure and HLA in healthy donors. The data were produced by immunoSEQ multiplex PCR, yet TCRdb's version contains in-frame clones alone and is incomplete. The data show 110,000 or so clones, more than 70% seen once. Sequenced sample: PBMCs. The receptors were sampled from a man younger than 30 in good health and CMV-seronegative.

The chain uses TRBV19 and TRBJ1-2; TRBD1 aligns across 11 bases. Losses at the gene ends were 4 bases for V and 8 bases for J; bases not matched to a gene: 9. The germline gives CDR1 LNHDA, CDR2 SQIVND (reference sequence). The CDR3 sequence is 15 residues long. CDR3 nucleotides: TGTGCCAGTAGTAGAGCCGGGACAGGGGGTTTGGGCTACACCTTC. The encoded protein is CASSRAGTGGLGYTF.

The V call is TRBV5-1, the J call TRBJ2-1; 8 bases agree with TRBD2. The CDR3 length is 13 residues. Germline CDR1 and CDR2: SGHRS and YFSETQ. With 4 bases clipped from V and 6 bases from J, the junction kept 3 bases outside the gene matches. CDR3 nucleotides: TGCGCCAGCAGCCCGGGACTAGTCAATGAGCAGTTCTTC. The encoded protein is CASSPGLVNEQFF.

The rearrangement links TRBV6-5 to TRBJ1-1; D not resolved. Looked up from germline, CDR1 is MNHEY and CDR2 is SVGAGI. V lost 5 bases to trimming and J lost 1 base, with 8 bases between them. The CDR3 is 13 residues long. Here the CDR3 reads CASSLQTNTEAFF. The CDR3 bases are TGTGCCAGCAGTCTACAGACGAACACTGAAGCTTTCTTT.

The chain carries TRBV6-1 and TRBJ1-1; D is unresolved. Trimming took off 8 bases at V and 6 bases at J, with 16 bases between the two ends. This CDR3 region has 13 residues. In germline, CDR1 is MNHNS, CDR2 SASEGT. The CDR3, as DNA: TGTGCCAGCGTACGGAGTTCGAGGGCTGAAGCTTTCTTT. It translates to CASVRSSRAEAFF.

The chain joins TRBV4-3 to TRBJ1-6, with D possibly matching TRBD1 (6 bases). CDR1 is LGHNA and CDR2 is YSLEER in the germline V gene. V lost 0 bases, J lost 9 bases, and 6 bases lay in between. The length of the CDR3 is 13 residues. The chain's CDR3 is CASSQDRGSPLHF. The CDR3 DNA reads TGCGCCAGCAGCCAAGACAGGGGTTCACCCCTCCACTTT.

This clone was detected a few times. The chain links TRBV19 to TRBJ2-4, with a possible D match to TRBD1 (6 bases). Trimming removed 9 bases from V and 4 bases from J, with 19 bases in between. The CDR3 runs 15 residues. In germline, CDR1 is LNHDA, CDR2 SQIVND (reference sequence). The CDR3 DNA is TGTGCCAGCCAAGTTCCAGGGACAAGAAAAAACATTCAGTACTTC. Amino acid sequence: CASQVPGTRKNIQYF. Based on the CDR3 plus reference TRBV19 and TRBJ2-4, the full variable domain is DGGITQSPKYLFRKEGQNVTLSCEQNLNHDAMYWYRQDPGQGLRLIYYSQIVNDFQKGDIAEGYSVSREKKESFPLTVTSAQKNPTAFYLCASQVPGTRKNIQYFGAGTRLSVL.

The chain employs TRBV25-1 and TRBJ2-7; 7 nucleotides match TRBD2. The CDR3 has 14 residues. J lost 4 bases, V lost 7 bases, and 10 bases had no gene match. Germline loops: CDR1 MGHDK, CDR2 SYGVNS. CDR3 loop: CASTLGEGLYEQYF. CDR3 coding DNA: TGTGCCAGCACCTTAGGGGAGGGCCTTTACGAGCAGTACTTC.

V gene TRBV7-8 combines with J gene TRBJ2-6; tentative D call: TRBD1 (5 bases). From germline, CDR1 is SGHVS and CDR2 FQNEAQ. The CDR3 totals 15 residues. Trimming shortened V by 6 bases and J by 2 bases, and 11 bases separated the two germline ends. The CDR3, as DNA: TGTGCCAGCAGACCCAGGGTAACTGGGGCCAACGTCCTGACTTTC. Its protein is CASRPRVTGANVLTF.

The chain recombines TRBV25-1 with TRBJ2-1; D is possibly TRBD1 (6 bases). Trimming removed 7 bases at V and 6 bases at J, with 16 bases between. The CDR3 has 14 amino acids. Germline V gives CDR1 MGHDK, CDR2 SYGVNS. CDR3 protein: CASTSSRTVNEQFF. The CDR3 DNA reads TGTGCCAGCACTTCGTCTCGGACAGTCAATGAGCAGTTCTTC.

This chain connects TRBV28 to TRBJ2-2; the match to TRBD1 covers 8 bases. V lost 5 bases and J lost 5; bases outside the gene matches: 10. The CDR3 is 16 amino acids. Germline values: CDR1 MDHEN, CDR2 SYDVKM. CDR3 region: CASSPLTGVVTGELFF. CDR3 in DNA: TGTGCCAGCAGTCCGCTGACAGGGGTGGTTACCGGGGAGCTGTTTTTT.

Only one count was recorded for this clone. The gene calls are TRBV2 and TRBJ2-7; D perhaps matches TRBD2 (6 bases). V lost 3 bases and J 0 bases, leaving 15 bases between the germline ends. The CDR3 runs 16 residues. Germline V gives CDR1 SNHLY, CDR2 FYNNEI. The DNA for the CDR3 is TGTGCCAGCAGTGATATTGGCGGGGCGAACTCCTACGAGCAGTACTTC. This sequence encodes CASSDIGGANSYEQYF.

The chain links TRBV9 to TRBJ1-3, with 7 bases identical to TRBD1. Germline assignment: CDR1 SGDLS and CDR2 YYNGEE. After removal of 4 bases from V and 0 bases from J, the junction contained 10 bases not matched to a gene. This CDR3 region has 17 residues. The CDR3 spells CASSPQLGGISGNTIYF. CDR3 nucleotide sequence: TGTGCCAGCAGCCCCCAGTTAGGGGGCATCTCTGGAAACACCATATATTTT. Full variable domain (rest looked up from reference TRBV9 and TRBJ1-3): DSGVTQTPKHLITATGQRVTLRCSPRSGDLSVYWYQQSLDQGLQFLIQYYNGEERAKGNILERFSAQQFPDLHSELNLSSLELGDSALYFCASSPQLGGISGNTIYFGEGSWLTVV.

This clone was seen just once. The CDR3 region has the DNA TGTGCCTGGAGTGTCCAGGGGGGACACGAGCAGTACTTC. Translated, it gives CAWSVQGGHEQYF. The chain has TRBV30 and TRBJ2-7, with D possibly being TRBD1 (7 bases). The V gene lost 0 bases and the J gene lost 5 bases, with 11 bases spanning the gap. This CDR3 has 13 residues. CDR1 and CDR2 (germline): GTSNPN, SVGIG (reference sequence).

The gene calls are TRBV6-6 and TRBJ1-5; 9 nucleotides match TRBD1. CDR1 and CDR2 from the germline V gene are MNHNY and SVGAGI (reference sequence). Unmatched junction bases numbered 9, after V lost 6 bases and J lost 6 bases. CDR3 size: 15 residues. The CDR3 spells CASSPRTGARQPQHF. As DNA, the CDR3 is TGTGCCAGCAGCCCAAGGACAGGGGCACGTCAGCCCCAGCATTTT.